This T cell receptor beta chain was profiled in a study of T cell changes during pregnancy in multiple sclerosis. Clones were sequenced by immunoSEQ multiplex PCR, and TCRdb holds only the in-frame ones, with some missing. The data show approximately 54,000 clones, about 90% seen once. The clonotype was recovered from a female donor in good health, enrolled as a control in a pregnancy study. This specimen was peripheral blood, taken after pregnancy.

The CDR3 region has the DNA TGTGCCAGCAGTTTACGGGGCGGACAGGGCTATGGCTACACCTTC. It specifies CASSLRGGQGYGYTF. The chain links TRBV28 to TRBJ1-2; the match to TRBD1 covers 8 bases. The CDR3 extends over 15 amino acids. With 2 bases clipped from V and 4 bases from J, the junction kept 6 bases outside the gene matches. Looked up from germline, CDR1 is MDHEN and CDR2 is SYDVKM.